These 25 T cell receptor beta chains were all obtained from the same sample, sequenced in a study of OX40 agonist ivuxolimab in advanced cancers. Libraries were built with the immunoSEQ multiplex PCR assay. Imported from immuneACCESS, the table was reduced by TCRdb to in-frame sequences with V and J called. These copies leave out some clones; in studies compared against another copy, an unresolved V gene accounts for under half, and the cause of the remainder is not known. The sample yields tens of thousands of clones; around 90% were counted once. The ten most abundant clones make up 2% to 3% of the sample. Specimen: CD4+ or CD8+ T cells sorted from blood, collected in a trial of the OX40 agonist ivuxolimab. All receptors derive from an adult with an advanced solid tumor such as melanoma, head and neck, liver or kidney cancer.

The rearrangement links TRBV9 to TRBJ2-2; 8 positions match TRBD1. Unmatched junction bases numbered 2, after V lost 3 bases and J lost 1 base. The CDR3 is made up of 15 amino acids. The germline V gene has CDR1 SGDLS and CDR2 YYNGEE. This CDR3 reads CASSAGTGNTGELFF. As DNA, the CDR3 is TGTGCCAGCAGCGCGGGGACAGGGAACACCGGGGAGCTGTTTTTT.

The chain is built from TRBV28 and TRBJ2-5, with D hard to call. Germline loops: CDR1 MDHEN, CDR2 SYDVKM. Trimming stripped 3 bases from V and 5 bases from J, with 4 bases between. The CDR3 consists of 11 residues. CDR3 region: CASSFFETQYF. DNA of the CDR3: TGTGCCAGCAGTTTTTTCGAGACCCAGTACTTC.

The CDR3 nucleotides are TGCAGCGTTGATAAGGGCATGAACACTGAAGCTTTCTTT. Its translation: CSVDKGMNTEAFF. V usage is TRBV29-1 and J usage is TRBJ1-1; D is uncertain. CDR3 length: 13 residues. Germline lookup yields CDR1 SQVTM and CDR2 ANQGSEA. Trimming took 3 bases from V and 0 from J, leaving 8 bases between them.

Concerning this clone itself: The DNA is omitted, as the CDR3 cannot be located on it reliably, and the CDR3 follows TCRdb's listing. The J gene is TRBJ2-7, the V gene TRBV7-2; the table's D gene call, TRBD2, was not cross checked with the DNA. The CDR3 has 12 residues if both end residues are counted. Germline V gene sequence: CDR1 SGHTA, CDR2 FQGNSA. CDR3 residues: CASSFGGGTAYF.

The chain employs TRBV4-3 and TRBJ2-7; D might be TRBD1 or TRBD2, each matching 5 bases. Germline V lookup: CDR1 LGHNA, CDR2 YSLEER. This CDR3 region has 13 residues. The ends were cut back, 0 bases at V and 4 bases at J, with 7 bases in the middle. This chain's CDR3 is CASSQDWGYEQYF. CDR3 coding DNA: TGCGCCAGCAGCCAAGATTGGGGGTACGAGCAGTACTTC.

This chain uses TRBV30 with TRBJ1-1; D gene uncertain. The CDR3 is 14 residues long. The germline V gene has CDR1 GTSNPN and CDR2 SVGIG (reference sequence). V lost 2 bases and J lost 1, with 11 bases in between. The CDR3 region is CAWSRLGSNTEAFF. In DNA, the CDR3 is TGTGCCTGGAGTAGGTTGGGGTCGAACACTGAAGCTTTCTTT.

The rearrangement joins TRBV6-1 to TRBJ2-7; 9 bases match TRBD1. The germline V gene has CDR1 MNHNS and CDR2 SASEGT. V was clipped by 7 bases and J by 3 bases; unmatched bases: 7. CDR3 length: 14 residues. CDR3 sequence (DNA): TGTGCCAGCAAGGGAGGACAGGGGCACTACGAGCAGTACGTC. This translates into CASKGGQGHYEQYV.

The chain recombines TRBV9 with TRBJ2-3, with a weak D call TRBD2 (5 bases). The CDR3 runs 14 residues. CDR1 and CDR2 from the germline V gene are SGDLS and YYNGEE. V lost 0 bases to trimming and J lost 5 bases, with 10 bases between them. CDR3 in DNA: TGTGCCAGCAGCGTAGCTGGAGGCTTAGATACGCAGTATTTT. Protein sequence: CASSVAGGLDTQYF.

The rearrangement uses TRBV5-6 and TRBJ2-7; D is ambiguous. The CDR3 is made up of 11 amino acids. The germline CDR1 and CDR2 sequences are SGHDT and YYEEEE. The ends were cut back, 4 bases at V and 5 bases at J, with 7 bases in the middle. CDR3 in DNA: TGTGCCAGCAGCCTCGCTAACGAGCAGTACGTC. This sequence encodes CASSLANEQYV.

About this clone: The same CDR3 is also encoded by other DNA sequences in this sample. The chain links TRBV5-6 to TRBJ2-5; 11 nucleotides agree with TRBD1. Germline assignment: CDR1 SGHDT and CDR2 YYEEEE. This CDR3 spans 15 amino acids. The V segment lost 4 bases and the J segment 2 bases; nucleotides outside the gene matches: 4. The CDR3 loop is CASSLGQGAQETQYF. The DNA of the CDR3 is TGTGCCAGCAGCCTCGGACAGGGGGCACAAGAGACCCAGTACTTC.

The chain combines TRBV5-1 with TRBJ1-1, with 10 bases lining up with TRBD1. Germline assignment: CDR1 SGHRS and CDR2 YFSETQ. The CDR3 is made up of 15 amino acids. Trimming removed 1 base from V and 3 bases from J; junction bases left unmatched: 3. CDR3 bases: TGCGCCAGCAGCTTGTCGGGACAGGGGTACACTGAAGCTTTCTTT. This encodes CASSLSGQGYTEAFF.

This chain connects TRBV5-1 to TRBJ2-1, with TRBD2 matching 8 bases. CDR1 and CDR2 (germline): SGHRS, YFSETQ. The CDR3 has 14 residues. Trimming took 6 bases from V and 7 from J; bases not matched to a gene: 9. CDR3 region: CASTAGGARNEQFF. The CDR3, as DNA: TGCGCCAGCACCGCCGGGGGGGCAAGGAATGAGCAGTTCTTC.

This clone was seen just once. The chain combines TRBV2 with TRBJ2-1, with D hard to call. CDR1 is SNHLY and CDR2 is FYNNEI in the germline V gene. The CDR3 has 13 amino acids. V lost 8 bases and J lost 10, with 18 bases in between. This chain's CDR3 is CASGWDSTLEQFF. As DNA, the CDR3 is TGTGCCAGCGGATGGGATTCGACTCTAGAGCAGTTCTTC. The full variable domain, completed using reference TRBV2 and TRBJ2-1, is EPEVTQTPSHQVTQMGQEVILRCVPISNHLYFYWYRQILGQKVEFLVSFYNNEISEKSEIFDDQFSVERPDGSNFTLKIRSTKLEDSAMYFCASGWDSTLEQFFGPGTRLTVL.

V is TRBV19 and J is TRBJ2-2, with TRBD1 matching over 9 bases. This CDR3 has 14 residues. V was pared by 3 bases and J by 5 bases, with 1 base of the junction left unmatched. Per the germline V gene, CDR1 is LNHDA and CDR2 is SQIVND (reference sequence). The chain's CDR3 is CASSMGQGTGELFF. DNA of the CDR3: TGTGCCAGTAGTATGGGACAGGGAACCGGGGAGCTGTTTTTT.

J is TRBJ2-7 and V is TRBV7-2; D is uncertain. Germline assignment: CDR1 SGHTA and CDR2 FQGNSA. This CDR3 has 14 amino acids. The V end was cut by 0 bases, the J end by 4 bases, with 10 bases between. The chain's CDR3 is CASSLAAESYEQYV. The CDR3, as DNA: TGTGCCAGCAGCTTAGCGGCAGAATCTTACGAGCAGTACGTC.

The gene calls are TRBV19 and TRBJ2-1; a weak D match, TRBD1 (6 bases). The CDR3 has 15 amino acids. Germline CDR1 reads LNHDA; CDR2 reads SQIVND (reference sequence). The V end lost 3 bases, the J end lost 0 bases, and 9 bases lay between the germline ends. CDR3 protein: CASSMAGASYNEQFF. The CDR3 nucleotides read TGTGCCAGTAGTATGGCAGGGGCCTCCTACAATGAGCAGTTCTTC.

The V call is TRBV6-6, the J call TRBJ1-2; possibly TRBD1 for D (5 bases). In germline, CDR1 is MNHNY, CDR2 SVGAGI (reference sequence). This CDR3 is 13 amino acids long. The V end was cut by 5 bases, the J end by 7 bases, with 14 bases between. DNA of the CDR3: TGTGCCAGCAGTCAGGGATTGGGTGGTGGCTACACCTTC. Translated, it gives CASSQGLGGGYTF.

The rearrangement links TRBV7-2 to TRBJ1-1; 8 bases are shared with TRBD1. The germline V gene has CDR1 SGHTA and CDR2 FQGNSA. The CDR3 runs to 13 residues. J gave up 11 bases and V 1 base, and 6 bases lay outside the gene matches. CDR3 loop: CASSLGGDRPAFF. The CDR3 DNA follows: TGTGCCAGCAGCTTAGGGGGGGACAGGCCTGCTTTCTTT.

The chain links TRBV30 to TRBJ1-5; D is ambiguous. Trimming removed 0 bases from V and 4 bases from J, with 13 bases in between. The CDR3 covers 15 residues. Germline V gives CDR1 GTSNPN, CDR2 SVGIG (reference sequence). Here the CDR3 reads CAWSVALLGNQPQHF. The CDR3 DNA reads TGTGCCTGGAGTGTAGCCCTACTAGGGAATCAGCCCCAGCATTTT.

The rearrangement joins TRBV28 to TRBJ2-7, with D possibly being TRBD2 (5 bases). V shed 5 bases and J shed 0 bases, with 17 bases lying between them. The CDR3 extends over 16 amino acids. Germline V lookup: CDR1 MDHEN, CDR2 SYDVKM. The CDR3 sequence: CASSQEGRPSSYEQYF. CDR3 in DNA: TGTGCCAGCAGTCAAGAGGGTCGCCCTAGCTCCTACGAGCAGTACTTC.

The chain is built from TRBV15 and TRBJ1-6; perhaps TRBD1 as D (5 bases). Germline V gene data show CDR1 as LNHNV and CDR2 as YYDKDF (reference sequence). This CDR3 comprises 17 residues. Trimming removed 4 bases at V and 0 bases at J, with 13 bases between. CDR3 DNA: TGTGCCACCAGCACCGAGGGGCATAGCTCCTATAATTCACCCCTCCACTTT. This codes for CATSTEGHSSYNSPLHF.

The chain employs TRBV4-3 and TRBJ1-6; 11 positions match TRBD1. Germline V lookup: CDR1 LGHNA, CDR2 YSLEER. V was pared by 3 bases and J by 9 bases, with 4 bases of the junction left unmatched. The CDR3 extends over 15 amino acids. CDR3 DNA sequence: TGCGCCAGCAGCCAGGGGGACAGGGGGAGTTCACCCCTCCACTTT. This gives the protein CASSQGDRGSSPLHF.

The chain joins TRBV5-6 to TRBJ2-1, with TRBD2 as a possible D gene (6 bases). This CDR3 has 17 residues. Germline CDR1 reads SGHDT; CDR2 reads YYEEEE. V lost 0 bases, J lost 6 bases, and 19 bases lay in between. The CDR3 is CASSLGESGVKGNEQFF. Written as DNA, the CDR3 is TGTGCCAGCAGCTTGGGGGAGTCGGGAGTGAAGGGCAATGAGCAGTTCTTC. Full variable domain (remainder filled in from reference TRBV5-6 and TRBJ2-1): DAGVTQSPTHLIKTRGQQVTLRCSPKSGHDTVSWYQQALGQGPQFIFQYYEEEERQRGNFPDRFSGHQFPNYSSELNVNALLLGDSALYLCASSLGESGVKGNEQFFGPGTRLTVL.

V and J are TRBV25-1 and TRBJ2-1; perhaps TRBD1 as D (5 bases). V gave up 6 bases and J gave up 4 bases, with 13 bases separating them. The germline V gene has CDR1 MGHDK and CDR2 SYGVNS. This CDR3 is built from 14 residues. The CDR3, as DNA: TGTGCCAGCAGCGACCTACAGGTTTACAATGAGCAGTTCTTC. It is translated as CASSDLQVYNEQFF.

The chain recombines TRBV11-1 with TRBJ1-2; unclear D gene. V shed 3 bases and J shed 1 base, with 3 bases lying between them. CDR1 is SGHAT, CDR2 FQDESV, per germline (reference sequence). This CDR3 has 12 residues. The CDR3 is CASSLNNYGYTF. CDR3 in DNA: TGTGCCAGCAGCTTGAATAACTATGGCTACACCTTC. The full variable domain, with the rest looked up from reference TRBV11-1 and TRBJ1-2, is EAEVAQSPRYKITEKSQAVAFWCDPISGHATLYWYRQILGQGPELLVQFQDESVVDDSQLPKDRFSAERLKGVDSTLKIQPAELGDSAMYLCASSLNNYGYTFGSGTRLTVV.